The 16 T cell receptor beta chains reported below all come from one sample, sequenced in a study of neurological immune-mediated disorders. From the 5' RACE reads, TCRdb called clonotypes with MiXCR, one entry per CDR3 protein. The top ten hold about 7.1% of the sample, which has nearly 60,000 distinct CDR3 sequences, roughly 3.5% seen once. The sample consisted of PBMCs. Receptor source: a woman between 55 and 75 years old with multiple sclerosis.

This clonotype was observed many times. The chain recombines TRBV2 with TRBJ2-1, with 9 bases fitting TRBD2. Germline V gene lookup returns CDR1 SNHLY and CDR2 FYNNEI. The CDR3 has 15 residues. V trimming: 3 bases; J trimming: 3 bases; junction bases outside the gene matches: 3. The DNA for the CDR3 is TGTGCCAGCAGTGAGCGGGAGGGCCTCTACAATGAGCAGTTCTTC. This translates into CASSEREGLYNEQFF.

In DNA, the CDR3 is TGCGCCAGCGGACCCCAGGGGGGATCCTACGAGCAGTACTTC. This encodes CASGPQGGSYEQYF. The chain couples TRBV4-1 to TRBJ2-7; a possible D gene is TRBD1 (7 bases). The CDR3 loop spans 14 amino acids. Germline-derived CDR1 and CDR2 are MGHRA and YSYEKL. V lost 8 bases to trimming and J lost 1 base, with 15 bases between them.

This clonotype was recorded many times. The V and J genes are TRBV5-1 and TRBJ2-3; D may be TRBD2 (6 bases). Between the trimmed V and J ends, which lost 4 bases and 3 bases, there was a span of 15 bases. In germline, CDR1 is SGHRS, CDR2 YFSETQ. The CDR3 has 15 amino acids. The CDR3 region has the DNA TGCGCCAGCAGCACCGCGACTAGATCTACAGATACGCAGTATTTT. It translates to CASSTATRSTDTQYF.

This clonotype is judged medium-sized. The gene calls are TRBV6-6 and TRBJ2-1, with D tentatively TRBD1 (6 bases). V gave up 2 bases and J gave up 5 bases, with 7 bases separating them. Germline V gene data show CDR1 as MNHNY and CDR2 as SVGAGI (reference sequence). The CDR3 contains 13 residues. CDR3 loop: CASSYRDNNEQFF. DNA for the CDR3: TGTGCCAGCAGTTACCGGGACAACAATGAGCAGTTCTTC.

This clonotype showed up many times. This chain joins TRBV5-1 and TRBJ1-2, with TRBD1 matching over 7 bases. The V gene's germline CDR1 is SGHRS and CDR2 YFSETQ. Germline trimming cut 4 bases from V and 7 bases from J; bases unmatched to any gene: 10. The CDR3 sequence is 14 residues long. CDR3 sequence reads: CASSAPGQYLGYTF. For the CDR3, the DNA is TGCGCCAGCAGCGCACCGGGACAGTATCTTGGCTACACCTTC. Combining the CDR3 with reference TRBV5-1 and TRBJ1-2 gives the whole variable domain KAGVTQTPRYLIKTRGQQVTLSCSPISGHRSVSWYQQTPGQGLQFLFEYFSETQRNKGNFPGRFSGRQFSNSRSEMNVSTLELGDSALYLCASSAPGQYLGYTFGSGTRLTVV.

This clonotype has at least ten counts. The CDR3 spells CASSFMGGQYGYTF. The CDR3 nucleotides read TGTGCCAGCAGTTTCATGGGGGGCCAGTATGGCTACACCTTC. V and J are TRBV28 and TRBJ1-2, with D perhaps TRBD1 (6 bases). The CDR3 has 14 residues. Germline V gene sequence: CDR1 MDHEN, CDR2 SYDVKM. The V and J ends lost 3 bases and 5 bases respectively, with 13 bases between them.

This clonotype was counted at least ten times. This chain uses TRBV4-3 with TRBJ2-2; 12 nucleotides match TRBD2. V gave up 4 bases and J gave up 6 bases; unmatched junction bases: 6. CDR3 length equals 16 residues. Germline V CDR1 and CDR2: LGHNA, YSLEER. CDR3: CASSRRTSGAAGELFF. The CDR3 DNA is TGCGCCAGCAGCCGGCGGACTAGCGGGGCGGCCGGGGAGCTGTTTTTT.

This clonotype was found many times. The genes are TRBV12-3 or TRBV12-4 and TRBJ1-2; 8 nucleotides match TRBD1. The CDR3 sequence is 15 residues long. The V segment lost 5 bases and the J segment 3 bases; nucleotides outside the gene matches: 8. CDR3 sequence: CASSGTGLPYYGYTF. CDR3 bases: TGTGCCAGCAGTGGGACAGGCCTCCCCTACTATGGCTACACCTTC.

V and J are TRBV20-1 and TRBJ1-3; D unclear. The CDR3 loop spans 14 amino acids. Germline V gene sequence: CDR1 DFQATT, CDR2 SNEGSKA (reference sequence). The V end lost 2 bases, the J end lost 12 bases, and 20 bases lay between the germline ends. The CDR3 spells CSARQDASGKNIYF. In nucleotides, the CDR3 is TGCAGTGCTAGACAGGATGCCTCTGGAAAAAACATATATTTT.

This clonotype was found many times. V and J are TRBV20-1 and TRBJ2-1, with 10 bases identical to TRBD2. The length of the CDR3 is 15 residues. From germline, CDR1 is DFQATT and CDR2 SNEGSKA (reference sequence). Unmatched junction bases numbered 6, after V lost 0 bases and J lost 7 bases. Written as DNA, the CDR3 is TGCAGTGCTAGAGACGTTCTAGCGGGGGTGAATGAGCAGTTCTTC. This gives the protein CSARDVLAGVNEQFF.

This clonotype was seen ten or more times. J is TRBJ2-5 and V is TRBV5-1; the D gene is possibly TRBD1 (7 bases). Germline CDR1 is SGHRS and CDR2 is YFSETQ. With 4 bases removed from V and 2 bases from J, the gap between germline ends came to 12 bases. The CDR3 has 14 residues. This CDR3 is CASSAAGGQETQYF. The CDR3 nucleotides are TGCGCCAGCAGCGCGGCAGGGGGGCAAGAGACCCAGTACTTC.

This clonotype has a count of ten or more. The chain couples TRBV4-3 to TRBJ1-3; 10 bases are shared with TRBD1. The CDR3 spans 17 residues. Germline trimming cut 1 base from V and 2 bases from J; bases unmatched to any gene: 5. Germline V CDR1 and CDR2: LGHNA, YSLEER. The CDR3 DNA follows: TGCGCCAGCAGCCAAGGCCTCGGACAGGGGGCTGGAAACACCATATATTTT. Its protein product is CASSQGLGQGAGNTIYF.

This clonotype was seen at least ten times. The chain joins TRBV7-2 to TRBJ2-7; tentatively, D is TRBD1 (5 bases). The CDR3 covers 15 residues. The V gene lost 0 bases and the J gene lost 3 bases, with 12 bases spanning the gap. The V gene's germline CDR1 is SGHTA and CDR2 FQGNSA. The CDR3 is CASSLARGLYYEQYF. In DNA form, the CDR3 reads TGTGCCAGCAGCTTAGCAAGGGGCCTATACTACGAGCAGTACTTC.

In this sample, this clonotype turned up many times. The J gene is TRBJ2-3, the V gene TRBV10-3; D gene uncertain. This CDR3 has 14 residues. Trimming cost V 3 bases and J 1 base, with 8 bases left between them. Germline V gene lookup returns CDR1 ENHRY and CDR2 SYGVKD. CDR3 amino acids: CAISDGSRTDTQYF. The CDR3 region has the DNA TGTGCCATCAGTGATGGCTCTCGCACAGATACGCAGTATTTT.

This chain uses TRBV20-1 with TRBJ1-2, with TRBD1 as a possible D gene (5 bases). Germline CDR1 is DFQATT and CDR2 is SNEGSKA (reference sequence). The CDR3 has 16 amino acids. Trimming shortened V by 0 bases and J by 13 bases, and 27 bases separated the two germline ends. The CDR3: CSARDPMTETLLLSTF. In nucleotides, the CDR3 is TGCAGTGCTAGAGATCCAATGACAGAAACCTTGCTACTCTCCACCTTC.

This clonotype was seen repeatedly, ten times or more. The rearrangement uses TRBV20-1 and TRBJ1-5, with 7 nucleotides matching TRBD1. The CDR3 has 14 residues. V was clipped by 3 bases and J by 7 bases; unmatched bases: 9. Germline loops: CDR1 DFQATT, CDR2 SNEGSKA (reference sequence). In DNA form, the CDR3 reads TGCAGTGCTAGTGGAAGGGGGCGAAGGCAGCCCCAGCATTTT. It is translated as CSASGRGRRQPQHF.